The 15 T cell receptor beta chains below all came from one sample that was sequenced in a study of T cell responses to AZD1222 COVID-19 vaccine. Sequencing was performed with immunoSEQ multiplex PCR; in TCRdb, only in-frame clones are kept and a portion is missing. The repertoire holds about 150,000 clones, with approximately 91% as singletons. Material: peripheral blood, obtained 28 days after the second AZD1222 dose. The receptors stem from an adult who received the AZD1222 COVID-19 vaccine.

This chain connects TRBV4-1 to TRBJ2-2, with 9 bases matching TRBD1. The CDR3 extends over 18 amino acids. From germline, CDR1 is MGHRA and CDR2 YSYEKL. Trimming cost V 4 bases and J 1 base; bases outside gene matches: 10. The CDR3 nucleotides are TGCGCCAGCAGCCCCCATCCCGGGGGACAGGGGAACACCGGGGAGCTGTTTTTT. Its protein is CASSPHPGGQGNTGELFF.

The chain joins TRBV25-1 to TRBJ2-1; D is ambiguous. The CDR3 is 12 amino acids. The V gene's germline CDR1 is MGHDK and CDR2 SYGVNS. Trimming stripped 5 bases from V and 3 bases from J, with 5 bases between. As DNA, the CDR3 is TGTGCCAGCAGTTGGGGCTACAATGAGCAGTTCTTC. Protein sequence: CASSWGYNEQFF.

This clone was counted ten times or more. V usage is TRBV5-1 and J usage is TRBJ1-3; D is uncertain. The V end was cut by 2 bases, the J end by 3 bases, with 12 bases between. In germline, CDR1 is SGHRS, CDR2 YFSETQ. This CDR3 contains 15 residues. The CDR3 loop is CASSLESGSGNTIYF. DNA of the CDR3: TGCGCCAGCAGCTTAGAAAGTGGGAGTGGAAACACCATATATTTT.

V gene TRBV18 combines with J gene TRBJ1-3, with 7 positions matching TRBD1. Germline V gene sequence: CDR1 KGHSH, CDR2 LQKENI. The CDR3 is 14 residues long. The V segment lost 3 bases and the J segment 7 bases; nucleotides outside the gene matches: 6. CDR3 loop: CASSPVEGANTIYF. CDR3 nucleotide sequence: TGTGCCAGCTCACCGGTCGAGGGGGCCAACACCATATATTTT.

The J gene is TRBJ2-7, the V gene TRBV6-5, with TRBD2 as a possible D gene (5 bases). Germline V gene data show CDR1 as MNHEY and CDR2 as SVGAGI. CDR3 length equals 14 residues. V was clipped by 8 bases and J by 2 bases, with 16 bases between them. The CDR3 DNA reads as TGTGCCAGCCGAGTAGACTACGCACCCTACGAGCAGTACTTC. Translation gives CASRVDYAPYEQYF.

The chain uses TRBV27 and TRBJ1-1, with D possibly matching TRBD1 (5 bases). The CDR3 extends over 14 amino acids. V lost 6 bases and J 0 bases, leaving 11 bases between the germline ends. Germline lookup yields CDR1 MNHEY and CDR2 SMNVEV (reference sequence). The CDR3 is CASSWGGMNTEAFF. The CDR3 DNA follows: TGTGCCAGCAGCTGGGGGGGTATGAACACTGAAGCTTTCTTT.

V and J are TRBV7-2 and TRBJ1-1; no definite D call. Germline-derived CDR1 and CDR2 are SGHTA and FQGNSA. This CDR3 region has 14 residues. The V end lost 1 base, the J end lost 4 bases, and 10 bases lay between the germline ends. The CDR3 reads CASSLVGGSTEAFF. The CDR3 bases are TGTGCCAGCAGCTTAGTTGGAGGTAGCACTGAAGCTTTCTTT.

The genes are TRBV5-1 and TRBJ2-3, with D hard to call. Between the trimmed V and J ends, which lost 4 bases and 2 bases, there was a span of 11 bases. The length of the CDR3 is 14 residues. Germline V gene data show CDR1 as SGHRS and CDR2 as YFSETQ. CDR3 sequence: CASSIEQPTDTQYF. The CDR3 coding sequence is TGCGCCAGCAGCATTGAACAGCCCACAGATACGCAGTATTTT.

The chain employs TRBV5-4 and TRBJ1-1, with 10 bases aligning to TRBD1. Trimming cost V 4 bases and J 6 bases; bases outside gene matches: 12. This CDR3 spans 16 amino acids. The germline CDR1 and CDR2 sequences are SGHNT and YYREEE (reference sequence). The CDR3 loop reads CASSMTGGGWEAEAFF. The CDR3 DNA is TGTGCCAGCAGCATGACAGGGGGCGGGTGGGAGGCTGAAGCTTTCTTT.

This chain connects TRBV19 to TRBJ1-2; no reliable D call. This CDR3 has 14 amino acids. V was shortened by 7 bases and J by 6 bases, with 18 bases between the two germline ends. CDR1 and CDR2 from the germline V gene are LNHDA and SQIVND (reference sequence). CDR3 amino acids: CASTLRALVDGYTF. CDR3 DNA: TGTGCCAGTACCCTAAGGGCTTTGGTCGATGGCTACACCTTC.

The chain combines TRBV6-1 with TRBJ1-1; D is unclear. The CDR3 loop spans 16 amino acids. Germline CDR1 and CDR2: MNHNS and SASEGT. Trimming took off 4 bases at V and 1 base at J, with 16 bases between the two ends. CDR3 bases: TGTGCCAGCAGTGCCCACAGTGGATCGGGGAACACTGAAGCTTTCTTT. Translating gives CASSAHSGSGNTEAFF.

This clone was observed a single time. The rearrangement uses TRBV29-1 and TRBJ2-7, with D perhaps matching TRBD1 (6 bases). V lost 4 bases, J lost 5 bases, and 15 bases lay in between. This CDR3 is built from 13 residues. Germline V lookup: CDR1 SQVTM, CDR2 ANQGSEA. The CDR3 DNA reads TGCAGCGTTGGACACAGGGAACTCAACGAGCAGTACTTC. It is translated as CSVGHRELNEQYF.

V is TRBV5-1 and J is TRBJ2-1, with 9 nucleotides matching TRBD2. The CDR3 spans 16 residues. From germline, CDR1 is SGHRS and CDR2 YFSETQ. The V and J ends lost 4 bases and 6 bases, in that order; junction bases with no gene match: 11. The CDR3 DNA follows: TGCGCCAGCAGCACCTATAGCGGGAGTGGGAGCAATGAGCAGTTCTTC. This gives the protein CASSTYSGSGSNEQFF.

The gene calls are TRBV5-1 and TRBJ1-4; no reliable D call. Looked up from germline, CDR1 is SGHRS and CDR2 is YFSETQ. The ends were cut back, 0 bases at V and 6 bases at J, with 12 bases in the middle. This CDR3 is built from 15 residues. CDR3 loop: CASSLGTKGYEKLFF. CDR3 nucleotides: TGCGCCAGCAGCTTGGGTACGAAAGGGTATGAAAAACTGTTTTTT. Filled out from reference TRBV5-1 and TRBJ1-4, the complete variable domain reads KAGVTQTPRYLIKTRGQQVTLSCSPISGHRSVSWYQQTPGQGLQFLFEYFSETQRNKGNFPGRFSGRQFSNSRSEMNVSTLELGDSALYLCASSLGTKGYEKLFFGSGTQLSVL.

The gene calls are TRBV19 and TRBJ1-2; D ambiguous. Germline V gives CDR1 LNHDA, CDR2 SQIVND (reference sequence). CDR3 size: 12 residues. V lost 3 bases, J lost 5 bases, and 7 bases lay in between. The chain's CDR3 is CASSITGYGYTF. DNA of the CDR3: TGTGCCAGTAGTATCACCGGATATGGCTACACCTTC.